This T cell receptor beta chain was identified in a study of blood T cell repertoires in COVID-19. Study-wide background: PBMCs, B-cell-depleted T cells, or T cells were the source of the cDNA or gDNA that made up the material.

Between the trimmed V and J ends, which lost 4 bases and 5 bases, there was a span of 22 bases. The CDR3 consists of 17 residues. Germline V CDR1 and CDR2: SGHKS, YYEKEE (reference sequence). Only in-frame clones appear in the TCRdb table, and some are missing; sequencing was by immunoSEQ multiplex PCR. Here the sample spans fewer than 120,000 clones, around 90% being singletons. This clone was recorded once. The gene calls are TRBV5-5 and TRBJ1-5, with D maybe TRBD1 (6 bases). Sequencing was carried out using peripheral blood. The clonotype comes from a woman aged 45-65 years with acute or convalescent COVID-19. In DNA, the CDR3 is TGTGCCAGCAGCCCGGTGTGGGCAGGGGAAGGGGATCAGCCCCAGCATTTT. Its protein product is CASSPVWAGEGDQPQHF.